Each of the 7 T cell receptor beta chains below was sequenced from the same sample in a study of T cell changes during pregnancy in multiple sclerosis. The protocol was immunoSEQ multiplex PCR, while the TCRdb copy is restricted to in-frame clones and leaves out a portion. The sample has around 100,000 clones; approximately 90% are singletons. The sample was peripheral blood, taken after pregnancy. These receptors were taken from a female donor with multiple sclerosis, enrolled in a pregnancy study.

This rearrangement joins TRBV5-1 to TRBJ1-1; 8 bases map to TRBD1. The CDR3 covers 14 residues. Germline lookup yields CDR1 SGHRS and CDR2 YFSETQ. Trimming took 4 bases from V and 5 from J; bases not matched to a gene: 7. CDR3 sequence: CASSPDRGYTEAFF. The CDR3 coding sequence is TGCGCCAGCAGCCCCGACAGGGGATATACTGAAGCTTTCTTT.

The V and J genes are TRBV7-2 and TRBJ2-1; the match to TRBD2 covers 9 bases. The CDR3 runs 14 residues. The germline V gene has CDR1 SGHTA and CDR2 FQGNSA. Trimming removed 5 bases from V and 9 bases from J; junction bases left unmatched: 8. The CDR3 here is CASSPLAGVGEQFF. The CDR3 nucleotides are TGTGCCAGCAGCCCCTTAGCGGGGGTGGGTGAGCAGTTCTTC.

The V and J genes are TRBV5-1 and TRBJ2-5; the D gene is possibly TRBD2 (6 bases). Germline CDR1 is SGHRS and CDR2 is YFSETQ. The CDR3 is made up of 15 amino acids. Trimming stripped 0 bases from V and 2 bases from J, with 11 bases between. DNA of the CDR3: TGCGCCAGCAGCTTGGACAGCGGGCAGCAAGAGACCCAGTACTTC. This gives the protein CASSLDSGQQETQYF.

The V call is TRBV4-2, the J call TRBJ2-7; D may be TRBD2 (6 bases). The CDR3 spans 15 residues. The germline V gene has CDR1 LGHNA and CDR2 YNFKEQ. Trimming pared 0 bases from V and 6 bases from J, leaving 15 bases between. The CDR3 coding sequence is TGTGCCAGCAGCCAAGATACTGGGGCTAGCGCCGAGCAGTACTTC. Amino acid sequence: CASSQDTGASAEQYF.

This chain joins TRBV7-2 and TRBJ2-7; 16 positions agree with TRBD2. From germline, CDR1 is SGHTA and CDR2 FQGNSA. The V segment lost 2 bases and the J segment 3 bases; nucleotides outside the gene matches: 10. The CDR3 length is 19 residues. DNA for the CDR3: TGTGCCAGCAGCTTACCGCTCGGGGGACTAGCGGGGGGGCACTACGAGCAGTACTTC. It specifies CASSLPLGGLAGGHYEQYF. Full variable domain (rest looked up from reference TRBV7-2 and TRBJ2-7): GAGVSQSPSNKVTEKGKDVELRCDPISGHTALYWYRQSLGQGLEFLIYFQGNSAPDKSGLPSDRFSAERTGGSVSTLTIQRTQQEDSAVYLCASSLPLGGLAGGHYEQYFGPGTRLTVT.

CDR3 nucleotide sequence: TGCGCCAGCAGCCAAGATCTGAGAGGAGTGAGCTCTGGAAACACCATATATTTT. Translation: CASSQDLRGVSSGNTIYF. This rearrangement joins TRBV4-3 to TRBJ1-3; the D is unclear. CDR3 size: 18 residues. The V end was cut by 0 bases, the J end by 0 bases, with 15 bases between. Per the germline V gene, CDR1 is LGHNA and CDR2 is YSLEER.

The chain couples TRBV4-1 to TRBJ1-5; D is perhaps TRBD1 (5 bases). The CDR3 contains 19 residues. Trimming shortened V by 1 base and J by 3 bases, and 22 bases separated the two germline ends. Germline assignment: CDR1 MGHRA and CDR2 YSYEKL. The CDR3 bases are TGCGCCAGCAGCCAAGGAAGGATTCTGGCAGGGAAGGACAATCAGCCCCAGCATTTT. Its translation is CASSQGRILAGKDNQPQHF.